The clone carrying this T cell receptor beta chain was counted ten times or more. Its antigen remains unidentified. Trimming stripped 4 bases from V and 6 bases from J, with 25 bases between. The CDR3 is 17 amino acids. Germline assignment: CDR1 SGDLS and CDR2 YYNGEE. The data are from a study of CD8 T cells in ankylosing spondylitis. Study results and limitations: Reported data indicate significant enrichment of disease-linked clones within matched ankylosing spondylitis synovial fluid.

Each TCR beta library was made by quantitative 5'-RACE that incorporated molecular barcodes. TCRdb independently ran MiXCR on the 5' RACE reads; one entry per CDR3 protein. The sample shows about 42,000 distinct CDR3 sequences, 3% to 4% of them seen only once. The V gene is TRBV9, the J gene TRBJ1-2; possible D gene TRBD1, 5 bases. Sequencing was performed on blood, either unsorted or a sorted T cell fraction (not recorded which). The sequence was obtained from a female donor with ankylosing spondylitis or in good health (not recorded which). The CDR3 here is CASSPGGGPAIGNGYTF. CDR3 bases: TGTGCCAGCAGCCCCGGGGGGGGACCCGCGATTGGGAATGGCTACACCTTC.